This TCR beta chain originates from a study of T cells in Graves' hyperthyroidism and ophthalmopathy. Study-level findings and limits: Among clonotypes expanded in thyroid above 0.001, most were also found in blood.

Between the trimmed V and J ends, which lost 6 bases and 5 bases, there was a span of 11 bases. The CDR3 length is 12 residues. Germline V gives CDR1 MDHEN, CDR2 SYDVKM. Ten or more counts support this clonotype. Its antigen is not known. Amplification of TCR beta CDR3 regions was performed using RNA transcripts as template. Primed by the HTBI set, a first-round RT-PCR was run on the TCR CDR3. TCRdb called the multiplex PCR reads again in MiXCR, with one record for every CDR3 protein. The sample includes hundreds of thousands of distinct CDR3 sequences, around 20% seen only once; the top ten take over 15%. Hyperthyroidism in the patients, aged 18 to 65, was newly diagnosed and under 2 months in duration.

The chain links TRBV28 to TRBJ2-7; D possibly corresponds to TRBD2 (5 bases). The sequencing sample was made of blood. This sequence originates from a woman aged 45 to 65 with Graves' hyperthyroidism that later progressed to Graves' ophthalmopathy. The CDR3 loop reads CASSSRRDEQYF. The CDR3 nucleotides read TGTGCCAGCAGCTCTCGGCGGGACGAGCAGTACTTC.